The text below deals with one T cell receptor (beta chain). These data belong to a study of response to subunit inactivated influenza vaccine. TCRdb re-called the RT-PCR reads with MiXCR, one entry per CDR3 protein. The sample lists roughly 550,000 distinct CDR3 sequences; less than 25% were seen once. V lost 3 bases and J 2 bases, leaving 15 bases between the germline ends. The CDR3 loop spans 16 amino acids. CDR1 is LNHNV and CDR2 is YYDKDF in the germline V gene (reference sequence). This same sample was also taken into another study, of T cells expressing NK-cell markers. This second study notes: Libraries used 5'RACE template switching adding universal primer site and UMIs.

V is TRBV15 and J is TRBJ2-3; D may correspond to TRBD1 or TRBD2 (5 bases each). The sequence derives from a man aged 50-60 years who received an inactivated influenza vaccine. The sample here was CD4+ T cells sorted from PBMCs, taken 11 to 12 days after vaccination. The CDR3 nucleotides are TGTGCCACCAGCAGGGGACGAGCGGACTTCACAGATACGCAGTATTTT. Translated, it gives CATSRGRADFTDTQYF. Using reference TRBV15 and TRBJ2-3 for the parts outside the CDR3, the full variable domain is DAMVIQNPRYQVTQFGKPVTLSCSQTLNHNVMYWYQQKSSQAPKLLFHYYDKDFNNEADTPDNFQSRRPNTSFCFLDIRSPGLGDTAMYLCATSRGRADFTDTQYFGPGTRLTVL.